These 27 T cell receptor beta chains were sequenced from one sample in a study of cytomegalovirus exposure and HLA in healthy donors. Vbeta (60) and Jbeta (13) primers were used in the PCR. TCRdb's copy holds only in-frame clones and misses some; the assay was immunoSEQ multiplex PCR. Recorded for this sample: 55,000 to 75,000 clones. The sample was PBMCs. All receptors come from a male donor in good health and CMV-seronegative.

The V gene is TRBV9, the J gene TRBJ2-5; D is possibly TRBD1 (6 bases). This CDR3 contains 13 residues. The V gene's germline CDR1 is SGDLS and CDR2 YYNGEE. The V gene lost 6 bases and the J gene lost 4 bases, with 13 bases spanning the gap. Here the CDR3 reads CASNGGGLETQYF. The CDR3, as DNA: TGTGCCAGCAATGGGGGCGGATTAGAGACCCAGTACTTC.

This chain joins TRBV7-2 and TRBJ2-3; D is perhaps TRBD2 (6 bases). CDR3 length equals 14 residues. Trimming removed 4 bases from V and 2 bases from J, with 10 bases in between. Per the germline V gene, CDR1 is SGHTA and CDR2 is FQGNSA. The CDR3 sequence is CASSSAGHTDTQYF. The CDR3 DNA reads TGTGCCAGCAGCTCAGCGGGCCACACAGATACGCAGTATTTT.

The CDR3 loop is CASSLYTGTGSSHEQYF. CDR3 bases: TGTGCCAGCAGCCTTTATACCGGGACAGGGAGTTCCCACGAGCAGTACTTC. The J gene is TRBJ2-7, the V gene TRBV28; 9 bases line up with TRBD1. Germline V CDR1 and CDR2: MDHEN, SYDVKM. V lost 6 bases to trimming and J lost 5 bases; unmatched junction nucleotides: 17. The CDR3 is 17 amino acids.

The chain uses TRBV11-3 and TRBJ2-2; D gene uncertain. The CDR3 totals 14 residues. With 5 bases removed from V and 6 bases from J, the gap between germline ends came to 13 bases. The germline V gene encodes CDR1 SGHNT and CDR2 YENEEA. The CDR3 region has the DNA TGTGCCAGCAGCCCCAAAGGAGCAGCCGGGGAGCTGTTTTTT. It encodes CASSPKGAAGELFF.

The rearrangement links TRBV5-5 to TRBJ1-6; TRBD1 matches 7 bases. V lost 0 bases, J lost 6 bases, and 6 bases stayed unmatched. The CDR3 is 16 amino acids. The germline V gene has CDR1 SGHKS and CDR2 YYEKEE (reference sequence). The CDR3 nucleotides are TGTGCCAGCAGCTTGGGACAGGGCATGGGTAATTCACCCCTCCACTTT. Amino acid sequence: CASSLGQGMGNSPLHF.

Note on this clone: The junction does not match germline at one end; this may be a read error. The chain recombines TRBV2 with TRBJ2-7; weak D call: TRBD2 (5 bases). Germline CDR1 and CDR2: SNHLY and FYNNEI. CDR3 length equals 8 residues. CDR3 sequence: CGGGEQYF. Here the CDR3 DNA reads TGCGGTGGCGGGGAGCAGTACTTC.

The gene calls are TRBV4-1 and TRBJ1-5, with 8 nucleotides matching TRBD1. With V trimmed by 2 bases and J by 9 bases, 6 bases remained unmatched. The CDR3 extends over 14 amino acids. Germline V CDR1 and CDR2: MGHRA, YSYEKL. The CDR3 coding sequence is TGCGCCAGCAGCCAATCACAGGGGGTTGGGCCCCAGCATTTT. Amino acids: CASSQSQGVGPQHF.

The chain carries TRBV11-2 and TRBJ2-2, with 7 bases that match TRBD2. Trimming removed 1 base from V and 0 bases from J; junction bases left unmatched: 5. Germline lookup yields CDR1 SGHAT and CDR2 FQNNGV. The CDR3 is made up of 17 amino acids. CDR3 loop: CASSLAMGGANTGELFF. As DNA, the CDR3 is TGTGCCAGCAGCTTAGCGATGGGGGGGGCGAACACCGGGGAGCTGTTTTTT.

As to this clone: One junction end does not reproduce the germline sequence, and a read error may be involved. The sample has other DNA sequences that encode this CDR3 too. This chain uses TRBV7-2 with TRBJ2-3, with TRBD1 matching 7 bases. Germline V gene lookup returns CDR1 SGHTA and CDR2 FQGNSA. The CDR3 has 16 amino acids. This CDR3 reads CASSYRGGSGTDTQYF. The CDR3 DNA reads TGTGCCAGCAGCTACCGAGGGGGCTCGGGCACAGATACGCAGTACTTT.

V gene TRBV19 combines with J gene TRBJ1-2; D unresolved. Germline V gene sequence: CDR1 LNHDA, CDR2 SQIVND (reference sequence). There are 14 residues in the CDR3. The V gene lost 5 bases and the J gene lost 5 bases, with 15 bases spanning the gap. The CDR3 DNA follows: TGTGCCAGTAGTCTTCACATGGGCACTTATGGCTACACCTTC. Its translation is CASSLHMGTYGYTF.

The rearrangement joins TRBV7-8 to TRBJ2-7; TRBD1 aligns across 7 bases. Trimming cost V 5 bases and J 7 bases; bases outside gene matches: 20. CDR1 and CDR2 (germline): SGHVS, FQNEAQ. This CDR3 region has 17 residues. This chain's CDR3 is CASSVVTLTGVLGEQYF. The DNA for the CDR3 is TGTGCCAGCAGCGTAGTGACACTAACAGGGGTATTAGGAGAGCAGTACTTC.

CDR3 sequence reads: CASSYRGLAGAQAQYF. The CDR3, as DNA: TGTGCCAGCAGTTACAGGGGGCTAGCGGGGGCCCAGGCGCAGTATTTT. The V call is TRBV6-5, the J call TRBJ2-3, with 10 bases lining up with TRBD2. CDR3 length: 16 amino acids. The germline CDR1 and CDR2 sequences are MNHEY and SVGAGI. V was pared by 2 bases and J by 10 bases, with 12 bases of the junction left unmatched.

This sequence joins TRBV2 and TRBJ1-3, with TRBD1 identical over 8 bases. The CDR3 totals 15 residues. Germline V CDR1 and CDR2: SNHLY, FYNNEI. With V trimmed by 7 bases and J by 0 bases, 5 bases remained unmatched. DNA for the CDR3: TGTGCCAGCACCGGGACAGGCCGCTCTGGAAACACCATATATTTT. Its translation: CASTGTGRSGNTIYF.

V is TRBV15 and J is TRBJ2-1; the match to TRBD1 covers 7 bases. CDR1 and CDR2 from the germline V gene are LNHNV and YYDKDF (reference sequence). CDR3 length equals 12 residues. V shed 8 bases and J 5 bases; nucleotides not matched to a gene: 3. The CDR3 DNA sequence: TGTGCCACCTCCGGGACAGACAATGAGCAGTTCTTC. Its protein is CATSGTDNEQFF.

This clone is deemed medium-sized by its frequency. J is TRBJ2-1 and V is TRBV10-3, with 8 bases matching TRBD2. From germline, CDR1 is ENHRY and CDR2 SYGVKD. This CDR3 spans 15 amino acids. The trim removed 0 bases at V and 7 bases at J, leaving 5 bases unmatched. The CDR3, as DNA: TGTGCCATCAGTGAGTCTTCTGCGGGAGGAAATGAGCAGTTCTTC. This codes for CAISESSAGGNEQFF.

The CDR3 coding sequence is TGTGCCAGCAGCTATAACAGGGGGTCGTCCTATAATTCACCCCTCCACTTT. It is translated as CASSYNRGSSYNSPLHF. This chain uses TRBV7-8 with TRBJ1-6; 8 nucleotides align to TRBD1. This CDR3 region has 17 residues. Unmatched junction bases numbered 6, after V lost 4 bases and J lost 1 base. Germline V gives CDR1 SGHVS, CDR2 FQNEAQ.

The V and J genes are TRBV28 and TRBJ2-7, with 7 bases that match TRBD2. The ends lost 6 bases at V and 0 bases at J; junction bases unmatched: 8. The CDR3 runs to 15 residues. Germline V gene data show CDR1 as MDHEN and CDR2 as SYDVKM. The CDR3 sequence: CASSLMRGISYEQYF. CDR3 bases: TGTGCCAGCAGCCTAATGCGGGGGATCTCCTACGAGCAGTACTTC.

The chain employs TRBV9 and TRBJ2-7, with 10 bases fitting TRBD1. J lost 6 bases, V lost 0 bases, and 0 bases had no gene match. This CDR3 has 13 residues. Germline V CDR1 and CDR2: SGDLS, YYNGEE. CDR3 DNA sequence: TGTGCCAGCAGCGTAGGGGACAGGGGCGAGCAGTACTTC. Translating it yields CASSVGDRGEQYF.

The chain recombines TRBV4-3 with TRBJ2-3; maybe TRBD1 (6 bases). Germline CDR1 is LGHNA and CDR2 is YSLEER. The CDR3 consists of 21 residues. Trimming took off 1 base at V and 0 bases at J, with 26 bases between the two ends. The CDR3 nucleotides read TGCGCCAGCAGCCAAGGGTTCCGCAGGGGCTACGTCCCTTCTAGCACAGATACGCAGTATTTT. This sequence encodes CASSQGFRRGYVPSSTDTQYF.

The chain employs TRBV5-8 and TRBJ2-7, with D unresolved. CDR3 length: 14 residues. Germline V gives CDR1 SGHTS, CDR2 YDEGEE. The V end lost 0 bases, the J end lost 0 bases, and 7 bases lay between the germline ends. In DNA, the CDR3 is TGTGCCAGCAGCTTGGCCGGGTACTCCTACGAGCAGTACTTC. Protein product: CASSLAGYSYEQYF.

The chain uses TRBV6-5 and TRBJ2-5, with D tentatively TRBD1 (5 bases). CDR1 is MNHEY and CDR2 is SVGAGI in the germline V gene. V was trimmed by 6 bases and J by 5 bases, leaving 10 bases between them. This CDR3 is 12 amino acids long. Here the CDR3 reads CASRGAGETQYF. In nucleotides, the CDR3 is TGTGCCAGCAGAGGGGCTGGTGAGACCCAGTACTTC.

The chain carries TRBV28 and TRBJ1-1, with TRBD1 as a possible D gene (5 bases). Germline V gene sequence: CDR1 MDHEN, CDR2 SYDVKM. V was shortened by 10 bases and J by 7 bases, with 10 bases between the two germline ends. CDR3 length: 10 residues. The chain's CDR3 is CATLRGEAFF. DNA for the CDR3: TGTGCCACCCTAAGGGGTGAAGCTTTCTTT.

The genes are TRBV19 and TRBJ1-5, with 7 positions matching TRBD1. Looked up from germline, CDR1 is LNHDA and CDR2 is SQIVND (reference sequence). The V segment lost 4 bases and the J segment 5 bases; nucleotides outside the gene matches: 14. The CDR3 loop spans 17 amino acids. The CDR3 DNA sequence: TGTGCCAGTAGTAAGGGCAGGGGGAGACGGCAGGATCAGCCCCAGCATTTT. As protein: CASSKGRGRRQDQPQHF.

The rearrangement uses TRBV29-1 and TRBJ2-7, with 7 bases matching TRBD1. CDR3 size: 14 residues. Trimming at V came to 7 bases and at J to 0 bases, leaving 9 bases not matched to a gene. Per germline, CDR1 SQVTM and CDR2 ANQGSEA. Written as DNA, the CDR3 is TGCAGCGCAACCGGGACAGAGAGCTCCTACGAGCAGTACTTC. Its translation: CSATGTESSYEQYF.

The chain links TRBV19 to TRBJ1-5; D remains ambiguous. This CDR3 contains 15 residues. CDR1 LNHDA and CDR2 SQIVND come from the germline V gene (reference sequence). Trimming left V 4 bases short and J 2 bases short, with 12 bases between. Written as DNA, the CDR3 is TGTGCCAGTAGTAACGAGGGCCTGGGCAATCAGCCCCAGCATTTT. It yields the protein CASSNEGLGNQPQHF.

Here the CDR3 DNA reads TGTGCCAGCAGAACCAGCGGGGGCGGGCAGTACTTC. This translates into CASRTSGGGQYF. The chain employs TRBV7-2 and TRBJ2-7, with 8 bases fitting TRBD2. Unmatched junction bases numbered 7, after V lost 6 bases and J lost 9 bases. Germline V CDR1 and CDR2: SGHTA, FQGNSA. CDR3 size: 12 residues.

The rearrangement uses TRBV14 and TRBJ2-6, with D possibly matching TRBD1 (7 bases). CDR1 is SGHDN and CDR2 is FVKESK in the germline V gene. The germline V and J ends were trimmed by 4 bases and 3 bases, with 16 bases remaining between them. CDR3 length: 17 residues. CDR3 amino acids: CASSPGGGGGGANVLTF. CDR3 nucleotides: TGTGCCAGCAGCCCAGGTGGAGGGGGCGGTGGGGCCAACGTCCTGACTTTC. Full variable domain (remainder filled in from reference TRBV14 and TRBJ2-6): EAGVTQFPSHSVIEKGQTVTLRCDPISGHDNLYWYRRVMGKEIKFLLHFVKESKQDESGMPNNRFLAERTGGTYSTLKVQPAELEDSGVYFCASSPGGGGGGANVLTFGAGSRLTVL.